This note documents a single T cell receptor beta chain sequence. It has no known antigen specificity. No much larger clone is present one base from it, and per-base qualities are unavailable. Reading the label with the study, this specimen's time point is: baseline before first vaccination. Samples from vaccinated people were obtained from the UK trials COV001 and COV002, which included a single-blind randomized controlled phase 2/3 trial of AZD1222 (ChAdOx1 nCoV-19) in healthy adults. For TCRbeta chain sequencing, PBMC samples were collected from trial participants at day 0 and at day 28 after the second dose. The CDR3 regions of human TCRbeta chains were analyzed by immunosequencing. Concerning the study's data processing: TCRs in the repertoires were compared against a reference library of SARS-CoV-2-specific TCRs that had been generated with the MIRA antigen-specificity platform. Breadth was defined as the fraction of unique TCRs that were SARS-CoV-2-associated. Depth was defined as the fraction of total T cells that were SARS-CoV-2-associated. Using the MIRA data, each spike-specific TCR was assigned both to the spike region to which the TCR was reactive and to a CD4 or CD8 class. Log10-transformed breadth and depth values were compared by one-way ANOVA with Sidak's multiple comparisons tests. As stored in TCRdb, this immuneACCESS dataset retains in-frame rearrangements with V and J assigned. A fraction of the clones does not appear; measured against another copy, unresolved V genes explain less than half of the discrepancy, and the remainder lacks a known reason. Clonal size and the V and J genes are those of that table, whereas D and trimming came from the DNA. The sample table shows some 120,000 clones, and 88% are seen once. Roughly 7.4% of the sample comes from the top ten.

The data stem from a study of T cell responses to AZD1222 COVID-19 vaccine (dated by TCRdb to the early 2020s). For the wider study: Because spike-specific TCR depth and breadth did not differ between the two schedules, AZD1222 recipients who got a second dose at roughly 4 weeks were pooled with those who got a second dose at roughly 12 weeks. Trial participants were enrolled into age subgroups of 18-55, 56-69 and 70-plus years, which contained approximately 150, 28 and 58 TCR-sequenced participants, respectively. TCR sequencing covered more than 230 trial participants: 200 to 220 given two doses of AZD1222 and 26 given two doses of MenACWY control vaccine.

CDR3 length: 16 amino acids, cysteine to phenylalanine. Of all the DNA, just the CDR3 is kept, 48 bases in frame from base 1. According to the germline V gene, CDR1 reads SGHTA and CDR2 reads FQGNSA. V loses 5 bases of germline sequence and J loses 1 base, and the interval between the two ends is 17 bases. Results the study describes overall, beyond this receptor: Because no samples from the day 14 peak response were available, repertoires could be characterized only after the peak T cell response. After two AZD1222 doses, spike-specific TCR breadth and depth were significantly higher than at day 0 and than in MenACWY recipients. Conclusions about previously exposed vaccinees are limited because only a handful of AZD1222 recipients were SARS-CoV-2 seropositive at baseline. Reportedly, close to half of the unique spike-specific TCRs recognized epitopes lying outside the regions that are mutated in the B.1.351 and B.1.1.7 variants. Participants were mostly white British, with more females than males. The authors suggested clonal diversity may have been underestimated. The 56-69-year group was small, and its depth increase did not reach significance, likely because of low power. CD4 TCRs associated with the vaccine covered the entire spike protein, and the dominant responses were in regions 160-218 and 743-854.

The chain links TRBV7-2 with TRBJ1-1; a tentative D call is TRBD1 (5 bases match). This receptor was obtained from an adult in good health. Material: peripheral blood, obtained on day 0 of AZD1222 vaccination. The DNA sequence reads TGTGCCAGCAGCGGCGGCGGGGGACGAGCGAACACTGAAGCTTTCTTT. Protein translation: CASSGGGGRANTEAFF.